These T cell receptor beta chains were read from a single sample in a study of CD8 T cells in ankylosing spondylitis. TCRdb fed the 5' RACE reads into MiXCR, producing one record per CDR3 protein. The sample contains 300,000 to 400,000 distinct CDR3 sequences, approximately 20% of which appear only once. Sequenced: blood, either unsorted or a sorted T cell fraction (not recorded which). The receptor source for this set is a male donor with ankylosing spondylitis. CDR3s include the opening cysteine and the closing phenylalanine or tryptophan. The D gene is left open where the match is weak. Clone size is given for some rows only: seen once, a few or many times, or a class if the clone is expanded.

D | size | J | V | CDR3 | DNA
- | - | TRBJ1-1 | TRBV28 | CASRTGGPEAFF | TGTGCCAGCAGGACGGGAGGCCCTGAAGCTTTCTTT
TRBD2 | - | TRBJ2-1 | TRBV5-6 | CASSWGGFNEQFF | TGTGCCAGCAGCTGGGGGGGGTTCAATGAGCAGTTCTTC
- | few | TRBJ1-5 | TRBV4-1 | CASSPSAPSNQPQHF | TGCGCCAGCAGCCCATCGGCGCCGAGCAATCAGCCCCAGCATTTT
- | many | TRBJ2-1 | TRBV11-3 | CASSLDTGREQFF | TGTGCCAGCAGCTTGGACACGGGTAGGGAGCAGTTCTTC
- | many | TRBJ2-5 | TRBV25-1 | CASSEATIEETQYF | TGTGCCAGCAGTGAAGCGACAATAGAAGAGACCCAGTACTTC
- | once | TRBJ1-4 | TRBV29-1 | CSVDLNEKLFF | TGCAGCGTTGACCTGAATGAAAAACTGTTTTTT
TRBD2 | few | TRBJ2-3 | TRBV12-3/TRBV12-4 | CASSLLGTSGRSQYF | TGTGCCAGCAGTTTATTAGGGACTAGCGGGAGGTCGCAGTATTTT
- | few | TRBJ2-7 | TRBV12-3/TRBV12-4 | CASSSWPYEQYF | TGTGCCAGCAGTTCTTGGCCCTACGAGCAGTACTTC
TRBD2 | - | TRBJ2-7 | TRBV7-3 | CASSLSSGRTYEQYF | TGTGCCAGCAGCTTAAGTAGCGGGAGAACCTACGAGCAGTACTTC
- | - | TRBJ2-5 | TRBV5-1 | CASSLDNNRLGETQYF | TGCGCCAGCAGCTTGGATAATAACAGACTGGGGGAGACCCAGTACTTC
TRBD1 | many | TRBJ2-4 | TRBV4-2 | CASSQDKLATGAKNIQYF | TGTGCCAGCAGCCAAGACAAGCTTGCGACAGGGGCCAAAAACATTCAGTACTTC
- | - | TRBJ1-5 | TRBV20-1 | CSARDPSRNNQPQHF | TGCAGTGCTAGAGACCCGAGCCGTAACAATCAGCCCCAGCATTTT
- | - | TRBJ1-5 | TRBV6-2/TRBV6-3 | CASSPLPQPQHF | TGTGCCAGCTCCCCCCTACCTCAGCCCCAGCATTTT
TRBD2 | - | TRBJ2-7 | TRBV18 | CASSGLAGGSYEQYF | TGTGCCAGCTCGGGACTAGCGGGAGGATCCTACGAGCAGTACTTC
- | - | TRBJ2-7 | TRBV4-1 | CASSRAPPRGFYEQYF | TGCGCCAGCAGCCGAGCACCTCCCCGGGGATTCTACGAGCAGTACTTC
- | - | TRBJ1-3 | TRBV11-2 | CASNPTPAGRNTIYF | TGTGCCAGCAACCCTACCCCGGCAGGAAGAAACACCATATATTTT
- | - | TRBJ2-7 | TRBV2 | CASNTGTVRYEQYF | TGTGCCAGCAACACCGGGACGGTTCGCTACGAGCAGTACTTC
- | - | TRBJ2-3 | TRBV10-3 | CASTSWASTDTQYF | TGTGCCAGCACCTCTTGGGCTAGCACAGATACGCAGTATTTT